This TCR beta chain was observed in a study of T cell changes during pregnancy in multiple sclerosis. Data came from immunoSEQ multiplex PCR; TCRdb stores just in-frame clones and leaves some out. This table has approximately 69,000 clones, around 94% appearing once. V shed 6 bases and J shed 0 bases, with 14 bases lying between them. Per the germline V gene, CDR1 is MNHEY and CDR2 is SVGAGI. This CDR3 contains 15 residues. The sequence derives from a female donor with multiple sclerosis, enrolled in a pregnancy study. This specimen consisted of peripheral blood, obtained in the third trimester of pregnancy. The gene calls are TRBV6-5 and TRBJ1-1; weak D call: TRBD1 (6 bases). In nucleotides, the CDR3 is TGTGCCAGCAGCCCGCTGGGGGCAGTGAACACTGAAGCTTTCTTT. Translating gives CASSPLGAVNTEAFF.